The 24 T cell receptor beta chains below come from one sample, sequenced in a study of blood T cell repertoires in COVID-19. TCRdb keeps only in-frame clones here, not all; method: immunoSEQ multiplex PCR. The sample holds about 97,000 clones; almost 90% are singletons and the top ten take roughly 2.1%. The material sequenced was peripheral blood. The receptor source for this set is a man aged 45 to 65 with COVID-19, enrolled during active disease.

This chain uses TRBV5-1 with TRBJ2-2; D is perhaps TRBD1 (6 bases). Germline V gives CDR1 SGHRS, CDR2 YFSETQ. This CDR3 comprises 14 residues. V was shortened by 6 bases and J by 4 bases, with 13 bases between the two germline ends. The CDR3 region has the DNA TGCGCCAGCATCCAGGGGTCGGCCACCGGGGAGCTGTTTTTT. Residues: CASIQGSATGELFF.

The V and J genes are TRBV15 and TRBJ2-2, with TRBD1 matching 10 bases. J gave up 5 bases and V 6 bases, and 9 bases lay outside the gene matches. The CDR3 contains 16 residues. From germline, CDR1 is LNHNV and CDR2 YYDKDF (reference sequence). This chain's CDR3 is CATRHRDRGKTGELFF. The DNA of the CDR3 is TGTGCCACCAGACACCGGGACAGGGGAAAAACCGGGGAGCTGTTTTTT.

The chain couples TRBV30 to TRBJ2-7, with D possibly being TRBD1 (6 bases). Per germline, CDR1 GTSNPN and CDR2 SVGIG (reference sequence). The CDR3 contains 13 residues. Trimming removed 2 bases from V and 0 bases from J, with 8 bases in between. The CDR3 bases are TGTGCCTGGAGTAGGGGGAGCTCCTACGAGCAGTACTTC. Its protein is CAWSRGSSYEQYF.

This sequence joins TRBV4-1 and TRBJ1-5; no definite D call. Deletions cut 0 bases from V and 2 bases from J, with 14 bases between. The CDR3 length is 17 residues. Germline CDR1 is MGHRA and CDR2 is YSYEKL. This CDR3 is CASSQEGFTRGNQPQHF. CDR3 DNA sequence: TGCGCCAGCAGCCAAGAGGGCTTTACTAGGGGCAATCAGCCCCAGCATTTT.

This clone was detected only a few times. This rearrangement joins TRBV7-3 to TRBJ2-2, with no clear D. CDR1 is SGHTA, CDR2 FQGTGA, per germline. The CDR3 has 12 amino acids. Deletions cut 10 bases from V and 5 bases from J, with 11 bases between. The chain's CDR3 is CATSFGTGELFF. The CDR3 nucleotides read TGTGCCACTAGTTTTGGAACCGGGGAGCTGTTTTTT.

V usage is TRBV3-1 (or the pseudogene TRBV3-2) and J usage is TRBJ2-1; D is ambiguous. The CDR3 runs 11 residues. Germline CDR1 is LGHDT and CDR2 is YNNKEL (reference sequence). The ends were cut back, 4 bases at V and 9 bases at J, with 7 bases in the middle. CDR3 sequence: CASSRVGEQFF. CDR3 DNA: TGTGCCAGCAGCCGAGTTGGTGAGCAGTTCTTC.

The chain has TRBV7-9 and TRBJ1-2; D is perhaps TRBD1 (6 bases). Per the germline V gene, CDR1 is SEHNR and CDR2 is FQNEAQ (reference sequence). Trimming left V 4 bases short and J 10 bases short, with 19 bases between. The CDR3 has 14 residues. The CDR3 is CASSWIERDNSYTF. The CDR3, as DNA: TGTGCCAGCAGCTGGATAGAGAGGGACAACTCCTACACCTTC.

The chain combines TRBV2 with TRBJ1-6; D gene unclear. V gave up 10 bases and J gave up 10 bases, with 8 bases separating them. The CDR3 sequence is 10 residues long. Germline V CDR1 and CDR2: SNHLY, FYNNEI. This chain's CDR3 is CATDGSPLHF. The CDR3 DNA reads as TGTGCCACCGACGGGTCACCCCTCCACTTT.

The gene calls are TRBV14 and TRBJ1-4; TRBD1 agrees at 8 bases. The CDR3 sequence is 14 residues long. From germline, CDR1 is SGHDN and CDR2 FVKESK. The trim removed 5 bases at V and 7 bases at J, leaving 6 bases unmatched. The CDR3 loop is CASSGQGRIEKLFF. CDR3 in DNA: TGTGCCAGCAGCGGACAGGGACGCATTGAAAAACTGTTTTTT.

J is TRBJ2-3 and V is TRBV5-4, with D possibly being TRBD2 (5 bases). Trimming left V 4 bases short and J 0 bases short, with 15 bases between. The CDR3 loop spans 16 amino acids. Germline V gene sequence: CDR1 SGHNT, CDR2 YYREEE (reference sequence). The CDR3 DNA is TGTGCCAGCAGCGACGGGGTATGGCGTAGCACAGATACGCAGTATTTT. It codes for CASSDGVWRSTDTQYF.

The CDR3 spells CASSRTGAGELFF. The CDR3 bases are TGTGCCAGCAGCCGCACAGGGGCCGGGGAGCTGTTTTTT. The chain carries TRBV14 and TRBJ2-2; 7 bases fit TRBD1. Germline-derived CDR1 and CDR2 are SGHDN and FVKESK. The V gene end was trimmed by 4 bases and the J gene end by 6 bases; junction bases not matched to a gene: 2. The length of the CDR3 is 13 residues.

The CDR3 region is CASSQDRGQGYNEQFF. DNA of the CDR3: TGTGCCAGCAGCCAAGATCGCGGACAGGGCTACAATGAGCAGTTCTTC. This chain joins TRBV4-2 and TRBJ2-1, with TRBD1 matching over 8 bases. V was pared by 0 bases and J by 3 bases, with 4 bases of the junction left unmatched. Per germline, CDR1 LGHNA and CDR2 YNFKEQ. CDR3 size: 16 residues.

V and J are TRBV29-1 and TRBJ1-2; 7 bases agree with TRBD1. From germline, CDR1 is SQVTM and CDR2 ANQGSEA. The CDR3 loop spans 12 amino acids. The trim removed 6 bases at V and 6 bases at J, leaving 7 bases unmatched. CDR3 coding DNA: TGCAGCGTCGCGGACAGGTGGAATGGCTACACCTTC. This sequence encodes CSVADRWNGYTF.

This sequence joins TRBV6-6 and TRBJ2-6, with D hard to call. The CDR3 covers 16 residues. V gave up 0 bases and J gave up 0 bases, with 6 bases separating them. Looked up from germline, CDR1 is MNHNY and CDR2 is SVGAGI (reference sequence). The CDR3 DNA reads TGTGCCAGCAGTTACTCGAGTGGCTCTGGGGCCAACGTCCTGACTTTC. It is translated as CASSYSSGSGANVLTF.

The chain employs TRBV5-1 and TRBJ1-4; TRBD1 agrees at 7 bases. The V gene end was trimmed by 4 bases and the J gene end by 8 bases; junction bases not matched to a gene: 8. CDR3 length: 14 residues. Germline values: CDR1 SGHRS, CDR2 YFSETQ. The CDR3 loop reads CASSAGQVQEKLFF. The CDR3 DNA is TGCGCCAGCAGCGCTGGACAGGTTCAAGAAAAACTGTTTTTT.

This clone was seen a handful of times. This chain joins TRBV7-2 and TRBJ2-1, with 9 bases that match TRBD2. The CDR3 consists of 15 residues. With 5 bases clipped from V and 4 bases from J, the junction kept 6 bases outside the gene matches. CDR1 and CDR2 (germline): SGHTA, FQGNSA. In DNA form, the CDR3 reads TGTGCCAGCAGCATACAGCGGGGGGATTACAATGAGCAGTTCTTC. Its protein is CASSIQRGDYNEQFF.

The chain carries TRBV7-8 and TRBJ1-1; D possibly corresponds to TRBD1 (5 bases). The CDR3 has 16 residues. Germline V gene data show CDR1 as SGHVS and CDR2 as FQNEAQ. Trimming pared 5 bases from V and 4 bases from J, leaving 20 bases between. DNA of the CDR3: TGTGCCAGCAGCCGAGAACCGGCCTGGGGGGGCACTGAAGCTTTCTTT. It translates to CASSREPAWGGTEAFF. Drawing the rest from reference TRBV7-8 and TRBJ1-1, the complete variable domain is GAGVSQSPRYKVAKRGQDVALRCDPISGHVSLFWYQQALGQGPEFLTYFQNEAQLDKSGLPSDRFFAERPEGSVSTLKIQRTQQEDSAVYLCASSREPAWGGTEAFFGQGTRLTVV.

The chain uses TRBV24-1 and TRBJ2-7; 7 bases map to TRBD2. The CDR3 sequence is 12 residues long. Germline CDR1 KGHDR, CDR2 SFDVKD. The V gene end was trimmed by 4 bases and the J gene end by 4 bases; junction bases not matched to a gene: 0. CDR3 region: CATSEAGYEQYF. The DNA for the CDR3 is TGTGCCACCAGTGAAGCGGGGTACGAGCAGTACTTC.

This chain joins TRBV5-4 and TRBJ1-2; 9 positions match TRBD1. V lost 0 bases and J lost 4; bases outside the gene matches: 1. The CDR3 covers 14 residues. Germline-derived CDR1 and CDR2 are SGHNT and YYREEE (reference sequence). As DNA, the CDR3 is TGTGCCAGCAGCTTGGAGGACAGGGGCTATGGCTACACCTTC. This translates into CASSLEDRGYGYTF.

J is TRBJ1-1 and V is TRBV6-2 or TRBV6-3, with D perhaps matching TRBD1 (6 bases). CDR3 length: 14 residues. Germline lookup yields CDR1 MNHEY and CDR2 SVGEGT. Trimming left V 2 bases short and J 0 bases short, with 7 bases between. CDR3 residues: CASSYDRLNTEAFF. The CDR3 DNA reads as TGTGCCAGCAGTTACGACAGGCTGAACACTGAAGCTTTCTTT.

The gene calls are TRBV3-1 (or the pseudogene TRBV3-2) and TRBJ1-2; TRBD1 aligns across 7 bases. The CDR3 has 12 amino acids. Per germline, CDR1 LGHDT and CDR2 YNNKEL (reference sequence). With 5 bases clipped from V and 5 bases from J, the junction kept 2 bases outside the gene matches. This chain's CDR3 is CASSSTGYGYTF. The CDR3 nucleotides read TGTGCCAGCAGCTCGACAGGGTATGGCTACACCTTC.

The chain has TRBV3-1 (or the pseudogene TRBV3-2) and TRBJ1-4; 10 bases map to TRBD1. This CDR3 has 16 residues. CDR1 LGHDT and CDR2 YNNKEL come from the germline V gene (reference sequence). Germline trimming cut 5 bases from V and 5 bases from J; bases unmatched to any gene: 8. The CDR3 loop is CASSFRQGARNEKLFF. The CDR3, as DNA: TGTGCCAGCAGCTTCCGACAGGGGGCGAGGAATGAAAAACTGTTTTTT.

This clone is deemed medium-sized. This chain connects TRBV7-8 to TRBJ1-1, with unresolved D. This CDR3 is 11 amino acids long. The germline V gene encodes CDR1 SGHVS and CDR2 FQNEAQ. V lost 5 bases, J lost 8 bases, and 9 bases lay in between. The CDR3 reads CASSPTKEAFF. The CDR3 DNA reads TGTGCCAGCAGCCCCACTAAGGAAGCTTTCTTT.

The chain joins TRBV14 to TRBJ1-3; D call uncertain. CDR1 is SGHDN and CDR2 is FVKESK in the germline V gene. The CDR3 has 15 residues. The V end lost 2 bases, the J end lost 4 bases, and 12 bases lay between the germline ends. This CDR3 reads CASSQRLDFGNTIYF. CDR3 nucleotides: TGTGCCAGCAGCCAAAGGCTGGACTTCGGAAACACCATATATTTT.